This T cell receptor beta chain stems from a study of blood T cell repertoires in COVID-19. The CDR3 spans 16 residues. V was pared by 5 bases and J by 5 bases, with 16 bases between. The V gene's germline CDR1 is SGHTA and CDR2 FQGNSA. Only in-frame clones appear in the TCRdb table, and some are missing; sequencing was by immunoSEQ multiplex PCR. The table shows 90,000 to 150,000 clones, with 85% occurring only once. This sequence was found in a man aged 55-75 years with acute or convalescent COVID-19. The sample comprised peripheral blood. The chain employs TRBV7-2 and TRBJ1-6; a possible D gene is TRBD1 (5 bases). The CDR3 DNA reads as TGTGCCAGCAGCCAAACAGGCTGGCCTAATAATTCACCCCTCCACTTT. Protein sequence: CASSQTGWPNNSPLHF.